The T cell receptor (beta chain) under discussion was sequenced for a study of human T cells and chemical hapten exposure. General study results and limits: Expanded TCRs created a significantly greater count of big CDR3 similarity clusters than controls did.

Time point here: patch test 1, 2 weeks after DPC sensitization. Treatment described: therapeutic diphenylcyclopropenone sensitization with weekly scalp DPC. Every donor had alopecia and was 18 to 70 years old; all were suitable for DPC. This clonotype was recorded at least ten times. Its antigen is currently unknown. Deletions cut 3 bases from V and 1 base from J, with 11 bases between. Germline V lookup: CDR1 SGHTA, CDR2 FQGNSA. The CDR3 is 15 residues long. Individual cDNA molecules (in the library) carried attached unique molecular identifiers. Authors' processing steps: Sample TCR totals centred on a median of approximately 100,000, ranging roughly 20,000 to 700,000. MiXCR, run by TCRdb on the RACE reads, gives a single entry per CDR3 protein. In this record, the V and J calls reflect TCRdb's handling and not the investigators' own analysis. Of about 83,000 distinct CDR3 sequences listed, 6% to 9% are singletons.

The chain couples TRBV7-2 to TRBJ2-3; a weak D match, TRBD2 (6 bases). The source is a woman aged 25-40 years with alopecia areata. Some clones in this sample may be carry-over from other donors' samples. The sequences come from whole blood, collected in connection with sensitization to the hapten diphenylcyclopropenone (DPC). CDR3 in amino acids: CASSFDGGGTDTQYF. CDR3 bases: TGTGCCAGCAGCTTCGACGGCGGGGGCACAGATACGCAGTATTTT.